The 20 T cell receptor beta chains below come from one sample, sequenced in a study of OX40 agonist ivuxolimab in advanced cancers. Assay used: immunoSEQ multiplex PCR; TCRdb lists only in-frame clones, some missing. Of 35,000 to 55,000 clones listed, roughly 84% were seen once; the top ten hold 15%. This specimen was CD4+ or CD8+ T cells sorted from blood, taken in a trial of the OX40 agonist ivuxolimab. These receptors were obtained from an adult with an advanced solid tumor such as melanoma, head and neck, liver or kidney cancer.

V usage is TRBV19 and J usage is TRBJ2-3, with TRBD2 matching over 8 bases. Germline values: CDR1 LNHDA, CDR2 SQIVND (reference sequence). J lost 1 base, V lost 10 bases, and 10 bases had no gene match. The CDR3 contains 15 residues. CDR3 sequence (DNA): TGTGCCACTACATCAGCGGGAGTGGGCACAGATACGCAGTATTTT. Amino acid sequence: CATTSAGVGTDTQYF.

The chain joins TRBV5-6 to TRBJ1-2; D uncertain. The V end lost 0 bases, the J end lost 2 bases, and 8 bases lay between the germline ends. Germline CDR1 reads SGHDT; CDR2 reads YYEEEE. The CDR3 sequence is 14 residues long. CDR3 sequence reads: CASSLDRGNYGYTF. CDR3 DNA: TGTGCCAGCAGCTTGGACCGGGGAAACTATGGCTACACCTTC.

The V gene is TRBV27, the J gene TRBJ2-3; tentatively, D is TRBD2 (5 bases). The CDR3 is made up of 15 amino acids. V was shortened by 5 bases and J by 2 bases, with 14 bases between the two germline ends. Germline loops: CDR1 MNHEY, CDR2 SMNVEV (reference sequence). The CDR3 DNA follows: TGTGCCAGCAGTCCTGAGACGGGATTCACAGATACGCAGTATTTT. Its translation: CASSPETGFTDTQYF.

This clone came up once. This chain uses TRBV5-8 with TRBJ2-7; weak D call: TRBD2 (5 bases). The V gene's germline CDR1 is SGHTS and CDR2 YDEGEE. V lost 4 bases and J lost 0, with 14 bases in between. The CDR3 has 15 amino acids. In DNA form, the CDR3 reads TGTGCCAGCAGCCCACCGGGGAGAAGCTCCTACGAGCAGTACTTC. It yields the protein CASSPPGRSSYEQYF.

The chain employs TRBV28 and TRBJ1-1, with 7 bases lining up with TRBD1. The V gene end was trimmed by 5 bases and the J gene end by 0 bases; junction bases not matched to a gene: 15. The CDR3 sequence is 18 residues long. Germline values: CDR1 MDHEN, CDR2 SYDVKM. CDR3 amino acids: CASSTPLYRGSMNTEAFF. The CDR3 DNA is TGTGCCAGCAGTACCCCTTTATACAGGGGCTCTATGAACACTGAAGCTTTCTTT. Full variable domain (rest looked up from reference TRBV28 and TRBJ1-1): DVKVTQSSRYLVKRTGEKVFLECVQDMDHENMFWYRQDPGLGLRLIYFSYDVKMKEKGDIPEGYSVSREKKERFSLILESASTNQTSMYLCASSTPLYRGSMNTEAFFGQGTRLTVV.

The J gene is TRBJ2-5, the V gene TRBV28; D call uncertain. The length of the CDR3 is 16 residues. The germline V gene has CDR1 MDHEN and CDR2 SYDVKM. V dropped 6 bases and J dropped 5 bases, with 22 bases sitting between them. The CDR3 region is CASSPLVDYSEETQYF. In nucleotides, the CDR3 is TGTGCCAGCAGCCCCCTGGTCGATTATTCAGAGGAGACCCAGTACTTC.

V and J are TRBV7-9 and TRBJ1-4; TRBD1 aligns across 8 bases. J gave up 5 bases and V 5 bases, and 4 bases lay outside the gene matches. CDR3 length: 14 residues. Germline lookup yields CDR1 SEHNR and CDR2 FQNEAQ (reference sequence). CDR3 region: CASSRTGSNEKLFF. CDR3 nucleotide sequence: TGTGCCAGCAGCCGGACAGGGTCAAATGAAAAACTGTTTTTT. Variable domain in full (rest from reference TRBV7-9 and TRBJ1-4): DTGVSQNPRHKITKRGQNVTFRCDPISEHNRLYWYRQTLGQGPEFLTYFQNEAQLEKSRLLSDRFSAERPKGSFSTLEIQRTEQGDSAMYLCASSRTGSNEKLFFGSGTQLSVL.

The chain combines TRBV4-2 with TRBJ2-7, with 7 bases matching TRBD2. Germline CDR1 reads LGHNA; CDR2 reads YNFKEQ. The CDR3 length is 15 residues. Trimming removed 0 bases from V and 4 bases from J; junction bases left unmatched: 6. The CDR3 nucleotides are TGTGCCAGCAGCCAAGATCCCACTAGCGCGTACGAGCAGTACTTC. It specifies CASSQDPTSAYEQYF.

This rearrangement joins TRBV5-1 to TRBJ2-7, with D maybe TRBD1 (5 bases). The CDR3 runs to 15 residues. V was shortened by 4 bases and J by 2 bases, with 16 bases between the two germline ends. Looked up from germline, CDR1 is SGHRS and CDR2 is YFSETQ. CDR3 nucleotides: TGCGCCAGCAGCCCCCAGGGCCTAGGGACCTACGAGCAGTACTTC. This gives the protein CASSPQGLGTYEQYF.

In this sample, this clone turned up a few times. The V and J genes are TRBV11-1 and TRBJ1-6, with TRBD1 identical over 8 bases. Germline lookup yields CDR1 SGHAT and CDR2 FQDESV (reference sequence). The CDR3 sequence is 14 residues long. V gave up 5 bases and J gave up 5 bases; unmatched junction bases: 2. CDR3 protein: CASSRTGNNSPLHF. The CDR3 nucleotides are TGTGCCAGCAGCCGGACAGGGAATAATTCACCCCTCCACTTT.

Written as DNA, the CDR3 is TGTGCCAGCAGCCTCCTAGGAGGTCCGGGGACTAATGAAAAACTGTTTTTT. This gives the protein CASSLLGGPGTNEKLFF. The chain carries TRBV7-8 and TRBJ1-4; D is uncertain. Germline V gene sequence: CDR1 SGHVS, CDR2 FQNEAQ. V was cut by 5 bases and J by 2 bases, with 18 bases left in between. The CDR3 sequence is 17 residues long.

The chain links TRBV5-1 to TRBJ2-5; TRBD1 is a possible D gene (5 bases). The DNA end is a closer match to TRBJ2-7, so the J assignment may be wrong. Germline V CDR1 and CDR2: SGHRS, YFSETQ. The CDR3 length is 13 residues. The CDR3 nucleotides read TGCGCCAGCAGCCCCGACAGCGTCTACGAGCAGTACTTC. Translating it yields CASSPDSVYEQYF.

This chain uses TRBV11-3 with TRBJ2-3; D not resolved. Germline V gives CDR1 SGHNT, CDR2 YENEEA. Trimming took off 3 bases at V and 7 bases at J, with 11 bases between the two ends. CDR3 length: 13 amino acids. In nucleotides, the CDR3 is TGTGCCAGCAGCTTTGGTAGCCCCCATACGCAGTATTTT. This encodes CASSFGSPHTQYF.

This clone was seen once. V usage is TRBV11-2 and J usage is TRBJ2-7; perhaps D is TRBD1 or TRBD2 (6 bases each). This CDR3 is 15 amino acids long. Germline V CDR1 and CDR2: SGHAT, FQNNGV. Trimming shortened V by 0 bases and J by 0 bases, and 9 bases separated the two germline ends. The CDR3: CASSLDRGASYEQYF. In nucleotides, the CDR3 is TGTGCCAGCAGCTTAGATAGGGGGGCCTCCTACGAGCAGTACTTC.

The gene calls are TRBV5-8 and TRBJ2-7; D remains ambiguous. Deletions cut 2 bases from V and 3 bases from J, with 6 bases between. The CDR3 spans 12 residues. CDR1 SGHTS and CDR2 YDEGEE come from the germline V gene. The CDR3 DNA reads TGTGCCAGCAGCTTCACGGGCTACGAGCAGTACTTC. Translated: CASSFTGYEQYF.

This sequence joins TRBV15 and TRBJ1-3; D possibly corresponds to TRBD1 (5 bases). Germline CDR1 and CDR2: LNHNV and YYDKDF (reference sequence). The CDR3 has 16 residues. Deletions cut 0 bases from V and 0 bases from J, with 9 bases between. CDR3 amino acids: CATSRDRQGSGNTIYF. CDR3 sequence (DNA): TGTGCCACCAGCAGAGATCGGCAGGGCTCTGGAAACACCATATATTTT.

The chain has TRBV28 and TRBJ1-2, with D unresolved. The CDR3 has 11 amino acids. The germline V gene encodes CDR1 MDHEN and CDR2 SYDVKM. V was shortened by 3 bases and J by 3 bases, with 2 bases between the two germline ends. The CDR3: CASSFDYGYTF. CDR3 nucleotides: TGTGCCAGCAGTTTTGACTATGGCTACACCTTC.

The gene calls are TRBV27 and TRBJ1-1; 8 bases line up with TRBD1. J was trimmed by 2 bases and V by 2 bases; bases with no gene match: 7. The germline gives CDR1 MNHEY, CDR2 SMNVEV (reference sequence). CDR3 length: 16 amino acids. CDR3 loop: CASSLNRGGANTEAFF. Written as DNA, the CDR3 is TGTGCCAGCAGTTTAAACAGGGGGGGAGCAAACACTGAAGCTTTCTTT.

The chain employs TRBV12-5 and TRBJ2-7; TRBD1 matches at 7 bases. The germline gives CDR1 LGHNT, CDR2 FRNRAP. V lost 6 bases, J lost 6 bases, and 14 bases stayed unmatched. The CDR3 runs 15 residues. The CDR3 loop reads CASGQAIDRVGEQYF. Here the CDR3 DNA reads TGTGCTAGTGGACAAGCTATCGACAGGGTGGGCGAGCAGTACTTC.

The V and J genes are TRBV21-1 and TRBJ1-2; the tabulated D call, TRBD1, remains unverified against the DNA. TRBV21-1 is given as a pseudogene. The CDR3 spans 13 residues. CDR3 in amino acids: CAKLTGENDGYTF. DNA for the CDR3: TGTGCCAAACTGACAGGGGAAAACGACGGCTACACCTTC.